Listed below are T cell receptor gamma chains from one sample, sequenced in a study of γδ T cells in repeated Plasmodium falciparum infection. TCRdb applied CATT to the multiplex PCR reads for clone calling. Of tens of thousands of gamma-chain clones listed, roughly 3.1% are singletons. Source material: gamma-delta T cells from blood. The receptors derive from a pool of human donors (malaria-infected and uninfected, not separated). Both conserved end residues are part of each CDR3. Size is stated as once, few or many counts, or a class when the clone is expanded.

TGTGCCACCTGGGACAGGCGGGGGGCTTATTATAAGAAACTCTTT | CATWDRRGAYYKKLF | many | TRGJ1/TRGJ2 | TRGV5
TGTGCCACCTGGGCGTCATATTATAAGAAACTCTTT | CATWASYYKKLF | many | TRGJ1/TRGJ2 | TRGV4
TGTGCCACCTGGGATTGTGAGAAACTCTTT | CATWDCEKLF | large | TRGJ1/TRGJ2 | TRGV4
TGTGCCTTGTGGGAGGTGCGTCTCTATAAGAAACTCTTT | CALWEVRLYKKLF | many | TRGJ1/TRGJ2 | TRGV9
TGTGCCACCTGGGAATGGCCCGACAAACTCTTT | CATWEWPDKLF | many | TRGJ1/TRGJ2 | TRGV5
TGTGCCACCTGGGACGGAGGGGATTATTATAAGAAACTCTTT | CATWDGGDYYKKLF | many | TRGJ1/TRGJ2 | TRGV2
TGTGCCTTGTGGGAGCCGAGTAATTATTATAAGAAACTCTTT | CALWEPSNYYKKLF | many | TRGJ1/TRGJ2 | TRGV9
TGTGCCTTGTGGATAATAAGGGTGGATTATAAGAAACTCTTT | CALWIIRVDYKKLF | medium-sized | TRGJ1/TRGJ2 | TRGV9
TGTGCCACCTGGGACCTCTCAGTGGGTTGGATCAAGACGTTT | CATWDLSVGWIKTF | many | TRGJP2 | TRGV8
TGTGCCACCTGGGACTTGTATCAATGGATCAAGACGTTT | CATWDLYQWIKTF | many | TRGJP2 | TRGV2
TGTGCCACCTGGGAAGACCCTTATTATAAGAAACTCTTT | CATWEDPYYKKLF | many | TRGJ1/TRGJ2 | TRGV2
TGTGCCACCTGGGACAGGCCGTTGGAGGGTAAGAAACTCTTT | CATWDRPLEGKKLF | many | TRGJ1/TRGJ2 | TRGV3
TGTGCCTTGTGGGAGGTGCTTGCGTACGGTTATTATAAGAAACTCTTT | CALWEVLAYGYYKKLF | medium-sized | TRGJ1/TRGJ2 | TRGV9
TGTGCCACCTGGGATTCCCGGAGGGGTGATTGGATCAAGACGTTT | CATWDSRRGDWIKTF | many | TRGJP2 | TRGV8
TGTGCCTTGTGGGACCAAGAGTTGGGCAAAAAAATCAAGGTATTT | CALWDQELGKKIKVF | large | TRGJP | TRGV9
TGTGCCACCTGGGACGGCCCAGAGAAACTCTTT | CATWDGPEKLF | large | TRGJ1/TRGJ2 | TRGV5
TGTGCCACCTGGGACGGGCCTCGGGGTTATTATAAGAAACTCTTT | CATWDGPRGYYKKLF | many | TRGJ1/TRGJ2 | TRGV4
TGTGCCACCTGGGACGGGTCACATCAGGCTTATAAGAAACTCTTT | CATWDGSHQAYKKLF | many | TRGJ1/TRGJ2 | TRGV2